One T cell receptor beta chain is described in this entry. Its antigen is not identified. These donors were members of the 120-subject validation cohort, a group separate from the approximately 680-subject first cohort. The sample is drawn from a study of cytomegalovirus exposure and HLA in healthy donors. About the study: The same platform was used for the approximately 110 validation repertoires and the 600 to 700 first-cohort repertoires, a later analysis reported. Study results and limitations: Most TCR sequences were uncommon, yet certain public TCRs appeared in many donors.

The germline V gene encodes CDR1 SGHRS and CDR2 YFSETQ. This CDR3 region has 16 residues. V lost 0 bases, J lost 2 bases, and 4 bases stayed unmatched. The data were produced by immunoSEQ multiplex PCR, yet TCRdb's version contains in-frame clones alone and is incomplete. The table shows tens of thousands of clones, with 85% to 95% occurring only once. The sequenced material came from PBMCs. This receptor was taken from a woman between 18 and 29 years old in good health and CMV-seronegative. The V call is TRBV5-1, the J call TRBJ2-2; 7 positions match TRBD2. CDR3 sequence (DNA): TGCGCCAGCAGCTTGGCGGGACTATCTAACACCGGGGAGCTGTTTTTT. Translation: CASSLAGLSNTGELFF.